One sample yielded the 7 T cell receptor beta chains listed below, sequenced in a study of T cells after yellow fever vaccination. TCRdb reanalysed the 5' RACE reads using MiXCR and keeps one entry per CDR3 protein. The sample contains just over 300,000 distinct CDR3 sequences, about 3.5% of which appear only once. Source: PBMCs, taken on the day of the yellow fever booster vaccination. Every receptor here comes from a man between 18 and 35 years old who received the YFV17D yellow fever vaccine.

This clonotype was counted between two and nine times. The chain uses TRBV9 and TRBJ2-2, with TRBD2 matching over 13 bases. After removal of 1 base from V and 4 bases from J, the junction contained 1 base not matched to a gene. CDR1 is SGDLS, CDR2 YYNGEE, per germline. The CDR3 consists of 16 residues. As DNA, the CDR3 is TGTGCCAGCAGCGTAACTAGCGGGGGGGCCACCGGGGAGCTGTTTTTT. Residues: CASSVTSGGATGELFF.

This clonotype was detected many times. The chain links TRBV20-1 to TRBJ1-6; no clear D. Germline CDR1 is DFQATT and CDR2 is SNEGSKA (reference sequence). With 6 bases removed from V and 7 bases from J, the gap between germline ends came to 19 bases. CDR3 length: 15 residues. CDR3 DNA sequence: TGCAGTGCCTCCGGGGTGGCGGTGGGAAATTCACCCCTCCACTTT. Translating it yields CSASGVAVGNSPLHF.

This clonotype was seen more than once but under ten times. The J gene is TRBJ2-1, the V gene TRBV4-1; D is unclear. In germline, CDR1 is MGHRA, CDR2 YSYEKL. V was cut by 1 base and J by 4 bases, with 14 bases left in between. The CDR3 runs to 16 residues. Here the CDR3 reads CASSQGDGVGYNEQFF. CDR3 in DNA: TGCGCCAGCAGCCAAGGCGATGGAGTGGGGTACAATGAGCAGTTCTTC.

This clonotype was recorded at least ten times. The chain joins TRBV7-9 to TRBJ1-2; the match to TRBD1 covers 9 bases. Germline lookup yields CDR1 SEHNR and CDR2 FQNEAQ (reference sequence). CDR3 length: 14 residues. J gave up 7 bases and V 4 bases, and 7 bases lay outside the gene matches. For the CDR3, the DNA is TGTGCCAGCAGCTCCCCGGGACAGGGACGTGGCTACACCTTC. This translates into CASSSPGQGRGYTF.

At least ten counts were recorded for this clonotype. This chain joins TRBV9 and TRBJ1-1; no firm D call. The V end was cut by 4 bases, the J end by 4 bases, with 14 bases between. The CDR3 has 14 amino acids. CDR1 SGDLS and CDR2 YYNGEE come from the germline V gene. The CDR3 DNA reads as TGTGCCAGCAGCCCATTCCTTTATAGCACTGAAGCTTTCTTT. Translated, it gives CASSPFLYSTEAFF.

This clonotype was seen at least ten times. This rearrangement joins TRBV6-2 or TRBV6-3 to TRBJ1-2; no clear D gene. Germline assignment: CDR1 MNHEY and CDR2 SVGEGT. V gave up 0 bases and J gave up 4 bases, with 6 bases separating them. This CDR3 comprises 13 residues. CDR3 amino acids: CASSYSLSYGYTF. In nucleotides, the CDR3 is TGTGCCAGCAGTTACTCGTTATCCTATGGCTACACCTTC.

J is TRBJ2-1 and V is TRBV9; a weak D match, TRBD2 (7 bases). The V and J ends lost 3 bases and 4 bases respectively, with 17 bases between them. Germline CDR1 SGDLS, CDR2 YYNGEE. The CDR3 is 16 residues long. The CDR3 region has the DNA TGTGCCAGCAGCGCGAGGGGGGGGCTAGATTACAATGAGCAGTTCTTC. Translation gives CASSARGGLDYNEQFF.